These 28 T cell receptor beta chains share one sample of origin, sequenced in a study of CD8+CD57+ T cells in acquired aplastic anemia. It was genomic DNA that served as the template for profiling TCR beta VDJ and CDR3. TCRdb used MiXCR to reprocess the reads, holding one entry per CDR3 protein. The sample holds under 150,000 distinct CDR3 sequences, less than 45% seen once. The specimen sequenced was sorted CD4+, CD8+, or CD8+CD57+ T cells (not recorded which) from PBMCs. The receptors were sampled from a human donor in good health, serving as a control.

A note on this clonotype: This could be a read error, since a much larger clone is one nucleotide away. CDR3 sequence reads: CAGRESYYGNTF. CDR3 sequence (DNA): TGTGCCGGCAGGGAGTCGTACTATGGCAACACCTTC. The genes are TRBV30 and TRBJ1-2; D perhaps matches TRBD1 (5 bases). The CDR3 length is 12 residues. Germline CDR1 is GTSNPN and CDR2 is SVGIG (reference sequence).

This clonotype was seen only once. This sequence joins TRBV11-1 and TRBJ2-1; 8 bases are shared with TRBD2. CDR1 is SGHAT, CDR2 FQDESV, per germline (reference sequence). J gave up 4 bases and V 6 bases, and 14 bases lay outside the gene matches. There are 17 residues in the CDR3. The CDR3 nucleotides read TGTGCCAGCAGGGTGGGTAAGATAGCGGGAAGTTACAATGAGCAGTTCTTC. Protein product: CASRVGKIAGSYNEQFF. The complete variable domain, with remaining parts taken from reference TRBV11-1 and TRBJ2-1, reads EAEVAQSPRYKITEKSQAVAFWCDPISGHATLYWYRQILGQGPELLVQFQDESVVDDSQLPKDRFSAERLKGVDSTLKIQPAELGDSAMYLCASRVGKIAGSYNEQFFGPGTRLTVL.

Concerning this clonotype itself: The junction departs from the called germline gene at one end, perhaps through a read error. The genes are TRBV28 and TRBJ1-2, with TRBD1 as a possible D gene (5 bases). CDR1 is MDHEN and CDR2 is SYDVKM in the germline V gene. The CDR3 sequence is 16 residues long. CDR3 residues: CASRLKGSVQGNGYTF. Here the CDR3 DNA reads TGTGCCAGCCGTTTAAAGGGTTCGGTGCAGGGAAATGGCTACACCTTC.

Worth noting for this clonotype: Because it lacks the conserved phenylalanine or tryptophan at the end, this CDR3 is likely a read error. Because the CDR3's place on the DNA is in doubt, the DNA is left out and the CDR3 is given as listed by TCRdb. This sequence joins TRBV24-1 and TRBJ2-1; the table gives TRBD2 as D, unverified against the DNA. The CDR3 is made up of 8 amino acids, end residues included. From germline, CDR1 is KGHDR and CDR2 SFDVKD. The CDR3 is CATTQPTS.

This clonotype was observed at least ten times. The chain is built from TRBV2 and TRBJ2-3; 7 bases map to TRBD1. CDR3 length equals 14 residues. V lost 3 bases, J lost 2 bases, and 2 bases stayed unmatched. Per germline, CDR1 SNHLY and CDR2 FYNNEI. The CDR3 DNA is TGTGCCAGCAGTGATGGGACAGTCACAGATACGCAGTATTTT. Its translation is CASSDGTVTDTQYF.

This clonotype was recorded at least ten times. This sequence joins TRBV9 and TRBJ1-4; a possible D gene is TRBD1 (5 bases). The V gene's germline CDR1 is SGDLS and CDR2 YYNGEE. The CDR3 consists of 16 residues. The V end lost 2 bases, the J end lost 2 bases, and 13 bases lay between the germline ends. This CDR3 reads CASSVGTGLTNEKLFF. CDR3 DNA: TGTGCCAGCAGCGTTGGGACGGGGCTTACTAATGAAAAACTGTTTTTT.

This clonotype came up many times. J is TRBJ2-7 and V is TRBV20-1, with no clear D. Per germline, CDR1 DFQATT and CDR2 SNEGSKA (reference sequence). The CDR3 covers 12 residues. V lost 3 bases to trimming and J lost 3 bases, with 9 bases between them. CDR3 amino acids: CSARKGVYEQYF. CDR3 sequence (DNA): TGCAGTGCTAGGAAGGGTGTCTACGAGCAGTACTTC.

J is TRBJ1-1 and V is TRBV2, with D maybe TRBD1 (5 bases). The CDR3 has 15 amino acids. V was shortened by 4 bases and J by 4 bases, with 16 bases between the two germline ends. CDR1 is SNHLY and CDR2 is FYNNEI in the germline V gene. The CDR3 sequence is CASSASLNRSTEAFF. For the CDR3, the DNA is TGTGCCAGCAGTGCTTCATTGAACAGGAGCACTGAAGCTTTCTTT.

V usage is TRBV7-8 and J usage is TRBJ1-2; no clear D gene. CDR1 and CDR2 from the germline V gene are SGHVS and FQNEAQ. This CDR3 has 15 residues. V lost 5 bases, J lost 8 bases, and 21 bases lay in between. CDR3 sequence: CASSPRREGWQGYTF. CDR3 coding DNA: TGTGCCAGCAGCCCTAGAAGAGAAGGGTGGCAGGGCTACACCTTC. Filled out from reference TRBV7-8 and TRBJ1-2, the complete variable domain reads GAGVSQSPRYKVAKRGQDVALRCDPISGHVSLFWYQQALGQGPEFLTYFQNEAQLDKSGLPSDRFFAERPEGSVSTLKIQRTQQEDSAVYLCASSPRREGWQGYTFGSGTRLTVV.

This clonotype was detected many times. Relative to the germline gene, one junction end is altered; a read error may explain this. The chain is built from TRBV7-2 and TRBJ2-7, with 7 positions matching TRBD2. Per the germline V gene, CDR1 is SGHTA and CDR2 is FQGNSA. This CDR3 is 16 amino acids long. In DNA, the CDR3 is TGTGCCAGCAGCATAGCGGGCCACAGAATCTCGAAAGAGCAGTACTTC. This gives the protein CASSIAGHRISKEQYF.

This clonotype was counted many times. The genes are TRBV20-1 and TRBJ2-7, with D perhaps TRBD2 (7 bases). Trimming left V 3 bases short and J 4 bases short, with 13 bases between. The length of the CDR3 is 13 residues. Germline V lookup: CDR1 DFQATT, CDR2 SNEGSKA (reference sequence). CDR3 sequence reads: CSASLGGVYEQYF. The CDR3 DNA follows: TGCAGTGCTAGCCTAGGGGGGGTATACGAGCAGTACTTC.

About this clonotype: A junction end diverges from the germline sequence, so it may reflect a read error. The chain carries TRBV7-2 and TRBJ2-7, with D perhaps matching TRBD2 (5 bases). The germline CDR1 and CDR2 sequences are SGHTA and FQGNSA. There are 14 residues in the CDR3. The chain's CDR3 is CASSLGERPYEQCF. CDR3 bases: TGTGCCAGCAGCTTAGGGGAGAGGCCCTACGAGCAGTGCTTC.

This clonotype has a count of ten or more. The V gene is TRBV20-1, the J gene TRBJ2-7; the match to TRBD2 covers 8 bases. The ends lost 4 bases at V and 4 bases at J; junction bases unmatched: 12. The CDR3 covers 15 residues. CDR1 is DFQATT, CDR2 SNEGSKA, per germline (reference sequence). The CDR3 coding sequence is TGCAGTGCTATAGCCGGGAGCGGGAGAGAGTACGAGCAGTACTTC. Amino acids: CSAIAGSGREYEQYF.

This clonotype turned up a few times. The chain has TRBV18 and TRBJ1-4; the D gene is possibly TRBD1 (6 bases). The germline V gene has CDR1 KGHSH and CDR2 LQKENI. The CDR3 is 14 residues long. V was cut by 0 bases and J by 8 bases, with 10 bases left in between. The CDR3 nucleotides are TGTGCCAGCTCACCACCGTGGACAGCGGAAAAACTGTTTTTT. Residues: CASSPPWTAEKLFF.

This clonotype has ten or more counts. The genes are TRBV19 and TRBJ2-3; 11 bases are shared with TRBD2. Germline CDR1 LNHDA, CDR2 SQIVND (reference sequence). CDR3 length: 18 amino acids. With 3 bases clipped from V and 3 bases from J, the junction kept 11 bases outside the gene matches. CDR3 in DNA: TGTGCCAGTAGTATGGCGTCTAGCGGGGGGCCACAAACAGATACGCAGTATTTT. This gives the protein CASSMASSGGPQTDTQYF.

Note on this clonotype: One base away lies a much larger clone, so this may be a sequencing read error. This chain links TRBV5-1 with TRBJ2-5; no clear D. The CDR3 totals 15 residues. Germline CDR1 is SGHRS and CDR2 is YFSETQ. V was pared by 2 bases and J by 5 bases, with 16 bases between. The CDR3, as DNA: TGCGCCAGCAGCTTAGCCGGACCGGCTGGGGAGACCCAGTACTTC. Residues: CASSLAGPAGETQYF.

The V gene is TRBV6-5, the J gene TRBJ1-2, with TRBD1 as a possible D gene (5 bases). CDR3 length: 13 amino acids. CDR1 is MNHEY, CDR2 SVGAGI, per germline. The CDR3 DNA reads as TGTGCTGGCAGTTACGACAGCCTATATGGCTACACCTTC. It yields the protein CAGSYDSLYGYTF.

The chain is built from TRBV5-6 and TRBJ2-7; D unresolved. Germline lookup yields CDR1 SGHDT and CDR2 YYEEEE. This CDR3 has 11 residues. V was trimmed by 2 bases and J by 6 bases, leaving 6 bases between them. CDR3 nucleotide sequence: TGTGCCAGCAGCTTCGGTGGCGAGCAGTACTTC. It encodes CASSFGGEQYF. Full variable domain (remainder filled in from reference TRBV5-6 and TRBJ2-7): DAGVTQSPTHLIKTRGQQVTLRCSPKSGHDTVSWYQQALGQGPQFIFQYYEEEERQRGNFPDRFSGHQFPNYSSELNVNALLLGDSALYLCASSFGGEQYFGPGTRLTVT.

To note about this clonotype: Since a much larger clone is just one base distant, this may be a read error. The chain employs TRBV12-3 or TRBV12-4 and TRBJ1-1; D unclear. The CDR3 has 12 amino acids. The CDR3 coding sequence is TGTGCCAGCAGTTTAGGGGTAACTGAAGCTCTCTTT. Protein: CASSLGVTEALF.

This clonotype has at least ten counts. Here the CDR3 DNA reads TGTGCCAGCTCACCTACAGGGACCCCCGAGCAGTACTTC. It specifies CASSPTGTPEQYF. The V call is TRBV18, the J call TRBJ2-7, with D possibly matching TRBD1 (6 bases). CDR3 size: 13 residues. Germline V gene data show CDR1 as KGHSH and CDR2 as LQKENI. V was cut by 3 bases and J by 6 bases, with 12 bases left in between.

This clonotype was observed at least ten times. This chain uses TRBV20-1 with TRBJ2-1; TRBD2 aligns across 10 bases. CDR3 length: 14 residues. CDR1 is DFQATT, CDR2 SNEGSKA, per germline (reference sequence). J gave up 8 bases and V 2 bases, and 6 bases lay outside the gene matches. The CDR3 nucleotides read TGCAGTGCTAGACGGACTAGCGGATTCTATGAGCAGTTCTTC. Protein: CSARRTSGFYEQFF.

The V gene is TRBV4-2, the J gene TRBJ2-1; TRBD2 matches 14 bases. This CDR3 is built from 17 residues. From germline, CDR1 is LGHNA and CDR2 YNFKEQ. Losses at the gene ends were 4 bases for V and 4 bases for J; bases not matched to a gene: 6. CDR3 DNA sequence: TGTGCCAGCAGCCCGGGACTAGCGGGAGTGGTTTACAATGAGCAGTTCTTC. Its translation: CASSPGLAGVVYNEQFF.

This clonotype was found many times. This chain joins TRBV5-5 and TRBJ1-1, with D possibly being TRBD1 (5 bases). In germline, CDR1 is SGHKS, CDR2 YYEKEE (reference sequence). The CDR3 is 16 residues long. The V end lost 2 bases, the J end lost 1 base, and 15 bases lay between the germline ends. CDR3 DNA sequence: TGTGCCAGCAGCTTCTTAGCCGGGACGGGGAACACTGAAGCTTTCTTT. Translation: CASSFLAGTGNTEAFF.

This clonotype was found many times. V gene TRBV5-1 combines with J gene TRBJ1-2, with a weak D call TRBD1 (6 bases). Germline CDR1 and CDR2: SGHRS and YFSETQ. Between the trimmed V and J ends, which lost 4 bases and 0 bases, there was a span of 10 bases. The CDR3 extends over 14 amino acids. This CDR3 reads CASSRDRTNYGYTF. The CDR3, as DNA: TGCGCCAGCAGCCGAGACAGGACTAACTATGGCTACACCTTC.

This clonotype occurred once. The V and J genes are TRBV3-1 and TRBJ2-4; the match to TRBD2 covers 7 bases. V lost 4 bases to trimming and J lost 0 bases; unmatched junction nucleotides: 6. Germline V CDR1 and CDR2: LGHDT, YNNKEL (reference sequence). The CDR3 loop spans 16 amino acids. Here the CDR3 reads CASSPTSFLAKNIQYF. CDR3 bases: TGTGCCAGCAGCCCGACTAGCTTTCTAGCCAAAAACATTCAGTACTTC.

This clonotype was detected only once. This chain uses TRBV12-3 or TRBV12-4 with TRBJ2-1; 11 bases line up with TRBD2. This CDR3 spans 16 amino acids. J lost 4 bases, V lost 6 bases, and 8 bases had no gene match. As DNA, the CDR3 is TGTGCCAGCAGAAATGCCGGGACTAGCGGATACAATGAGCAGTTCTTC. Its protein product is CASRNAGTSGYNEQFF.

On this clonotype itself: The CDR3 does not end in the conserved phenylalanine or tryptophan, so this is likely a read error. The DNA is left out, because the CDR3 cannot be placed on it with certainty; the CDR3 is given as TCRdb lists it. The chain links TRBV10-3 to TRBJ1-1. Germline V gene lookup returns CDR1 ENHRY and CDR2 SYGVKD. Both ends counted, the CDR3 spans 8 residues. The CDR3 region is CAISEPIM.

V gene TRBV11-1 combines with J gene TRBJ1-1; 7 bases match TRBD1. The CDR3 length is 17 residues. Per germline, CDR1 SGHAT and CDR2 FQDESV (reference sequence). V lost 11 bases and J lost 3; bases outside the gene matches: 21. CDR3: CASALTGGRDRDTEAFF. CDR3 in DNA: TGTGCCTCTGCCCTAACCGGCGGGAGAGACAGGGACACTGAAGCTTTCTTT.